This entry lists 22 T cell receptor beta chains sequenced from one sample in a study of T cell responses to AZD1222 COVID-19 vaccine. The data were produced by immunoSEQ multiplex PCR, yet TCRdb's version contains in-frame clones alone and is incomplete. The sample includes 150,000 to 160,000 clones, over 70% of them seen just once. This specimen consisted of peripheral blood, obtained 28 days after the second AZD1222 dose. These receptors originate from an adult who received the AZD1222 COVID-19 vaccine.

V is TRBV3-1 (or the pseudogene TRBV3-2) and J is TRBJ1-6; possible D gene TRBD1, 6 bases. Germline V gene sequence: CDR1 LGHDT, CDR2 YNNKEL (reference sequence). The CDR3 has 17 amino acids. Trimming took off 1 base at V and 9 bases at J, with 19 bases between the two ends. The CDR3 sequence: CASSQVRDIAGGSPLHF. For the CDR3, the DNA is TGTGCCAGCAGCCAAGTCCGGGACATTGCCGGCGGTTCACCCCTCCACTTT.

The chain employs TRBV11-2 and TRBJ1-1; D ambiguous. V was trimmed by 5 bases and J by 3 bases, leaving 19 bases between them. The CDR3 consists of 16 residues. The germline CDR1 and CDR2 sequences are SGHAT and FQNNGV. CDR3 coding DNA: TGTGCCAGCAGCACCAGCGGGGTCAGACAATACACTGAAGCTTTCTTT. This gives the protein CASSTSGVRQYTEAFF.

The chain carries TRBV4-1 and TRBJ1-1; D is perhaps TRBD1 (5 bases). V was pared by 3 bases and J by 1 base, with 12 bases between. The CDR3 has 15 residues. Germline V gene data show CDR1 as MGHRA and CDR2 as YSYEKL. This CDR3 is CASSQGPGGNTEAFF. The CDR3 DNA is TGCGCCAGCAGCCAGGGGCCTGGGGGGAACACTGAAGCTTTCTTT.

A few counts support this clone. The chain joins TRBV2 to TRBJ1-2, with TRBD1 identical over 7 bases. The junction had 4 bases not matched to a gene; V was cut back by 4 bases and J by 5 bases. The CDR3 extends over 13 amino acids. CDR1 and CDR2 (germline): SNHLY, FYNNEI. CDR3 in DNA: TGTGCCAGCAGTGGAGGACAGGATTATGGCTACACCTTC. It encodes CASSGGQDYGYTF.

J is TRBJ2-2 and V is TRBV5-8, with 11 nucleotides matching TRBD1. Germline trimming cut 5 bases from V and 4 bases from J; bases unmatched to any gene: 7. The germline CDR1 and CDR2 sequences are SGHTS and YDEGEE. The CDR3 loop spans 16 amino acids. CDR3 DNA sequence: TGTGCCAGCAGACGCCGGACAGGGGGCATCACCGGGGAGCTGTTTTTT. Protein product: CASRRRTGGITGELFF.

The V call is TRBV6-1, the J call TRBJ2-7; the D gene is possibly TRBD2 (6 bases). Germline V gene sequence: CDR1 MNHNS, CDR2 SASEGT. The CDR3 is 16 amino acids. V dropped 0 bases and J dropped 5 bases, with 17 bases sitting between them. CDR3 residues: CASSEAAGSWGDEQYF. CDR3 sequence (DNA): TGTGCCAGCAGTGAAGCAGCAGGGTCTTGGGGGGACGAGCAGTACTTC.

On this clone itself: Different DNA sequences within this sample yield the same CDR3. CDR3 residues: CASSLVTYNEQFF. CDR3 bases: TGCGCCAGCAGCTTGGTGACCTACAATGAGCAGTTCTTC. The V gene is TRBV5-1, the J gene TRBJ2-1; D gene uncertain. This CDR3 has 13 residues. V lost 0 bases to trimming and J lost 2 bases, with 3 bases between them. Germline CDR1 reads SGHRS; CDR2 reads YFSETQ.

This clone occurred once. The chain employs TRBV5-1 and TRBJ2-3; 7 bases map to TRBD2. Germline V gene sequence: CDR1 SGHRS, CDR2 YFSETQ. The V and J ends lost 5 bases and 5 bases, in that order; junction bases with no gene match: 8. CDR3 length: 14 amino acids. DNA for the CDR3: TGCGCCAGCAGTGGCGGGAGTGTGGGAGATACGCAGTATTTT. Its protein is CASSGGSVGDTQYF.

This clone turned up a few times. This chain connects TRBV19 to TRBJ2-5; tentatively, D is TRBD2 (5 bases). Per germline, CDR1 LNHDA and CDR2 SQIVND (reference sequence). V was trimmed by 3 bases and J by 2 bases, leaving 13 bases between them. The CDR3 runs to 15 residues. Here the CDR3 DNA reads TGTGCCAGTAGTATGGGGTGGAGAGGGCAAGAGACCCAGTACTTC. This sequence encodes CASSMGWRGQETQYF.

This chain joins TRBV28 and TRBJ2-4; 10 positions match TRBD2. V shed 5 bases and J 12 bases; nucleotides not matched to a gene: 13. Germline CDR1 is MDHEN and CDR2 is SYDVKM. The CDR3 is 15 amino acids. This chain's CDR3 is CASSPTSGDLSAQYF. For the CDR3, the DNA is TGTGCCAGCAGTCCAACTAGCGGGGACTTGTCCGCTCAGTACTTC.

The chain uses TRBV11-2 and TRBJ2-7; D ambiguous. The CDR3 length is 11 residues. Germline assignment: CDR1 SGHAT and CDR2 FQNNGV. Trimming cost V 5 bases and J 4 bases, with 6 bases left between them. CDR3 sequence reads: CASSRPYEQYF. The DNA for the CDR3 is TGTGCCAGCAGCCGACCTTACGAGCAGTACTTC.

This rearrangement joins TRBV6-2 or TRBV6-3 to TRBJ2-7; 7 bases line up with TRBD2. The trim removed 5 bases at V and 2 bases at J, leaving 3 bases unmatched. The CDR3 spans 13 residues. Looked up from germline, CDR1 is MNHEY and CDR2 is SVGEGT. The CDR3 DNA reads as TGTGCCAGCAGTACGGGACTAACCTACGAGCAGTACTTC. It translates to CASSTGLTYEQYF.

V gene TRBV20-1 combines with J gene TRBJ1-1, with D unresolved. The CDR3 totals 10 residues. Germline CDR1 DFQATT, CDR2 SNEGSKA (reference sequence). The V end lost 5 bases, the J end lost 2 bases, and 3 bases lay between the germline ends. CDR3 region: CSAPNTEAFF. In DNA, the CDR3 is TGCAGTGCTCCTAACACTGAAGCTTTCTTT.

The chain couples TRBV23-1 to TRBJ2-7; D remains unclear. TRBV23-1 is classed as an ORF, of uncertain function. CDR3 size: 15 residues. Between the trimmed V and J ends, which lost 4 bases and 2 bases, there was a span of 15 bases. CDR3 sequence: CASSRTARSTYEQYF. The CDR3 nucleotides read TGCGCCAGCAGTCGAACCGCTCGTTCCACCTACGAGCAGTACTTC.

This clone was seen more than once but under ten times. The gene calls are TRBV4-2 and TRBJ1-1; a possible D gene is TRBD1 (5 bases). Trimming took 0 bases from V and 0 from J, leaving 11 bases between them. The CDR3 loop spans 16 amino acids. The germline V gene has CDR1 LGHNA and CDR2 YNFKEQ. The DNA of the CDR3 is TGTGCCAGCAGCCAAGAGGAAGGACACTTGAACACTGAAGCTTTCTTT. Its translation is CASSQEEGHLNTEAFF.

The V call is TRBV19, the J call TRBJ1-4; 8 bases are shared with TRBD1. This CDR3 comprises 16 residues. The V gene end was trimmed by 5 bases and the J gene end by 7 bases; junction bases not matched to a gene: 12. In germline, CDR1 is LNHDA, CDR2 SQIVND (reference sequence). CDR3 coding DNA: TGTGCCAGTAGTGCCGGACAGGGAGGGACGGGTGAAAAACTGTTTTTT. As protein: CASSAGQGGTGEKLFF. Full variable domain (outside the CDR3, taken from reference TRBV19 and TRBJ1-4): DGGITQSPKYLFRKEGQNVTLSCEQNLNHDAMYWYRQDPGQGLRLIYYSQIVNDFQKGDIAEGYSVSREKKESFPLTVTSAQKNPTAFYLCASSAGQGGTGEKLFFGSGTQLSVL.

The DNA of the CDR3 is TGTGCCAGCAGCTTAGCCCCGGACTCCATCACAGATACGCAGTATTTT. This translates into CASSLAPDSITDTQYF. This chain joins TRBV11-2 and TRBJ2-3, with a possible D match to TRBD2 (5 bases). V lost 1 base and J lost 2, with 13 bases in between. The CDR3 has 16 amino acids. CDR1 and CDR2 from the germline V gene are SGHAT and FQNNGV.

The chain combines TRBV23-1 with TRBJ1-5, with a tentative D call TRBD1 (6 bases). TRBV23-1 is known as an ORF, though its function is uncertain. The CDR3 contains 15 residues. V lost 0 bases, J lost 1 base, and 7 bases lay in between. The CDR3 loop reads CASSQSDRSNQPQHF. Written as DNA, the CDR3 is TGCGCCAGCAGTCAATCCGACAGGAGCAATCAGCCCCAGCATTTT.

The CDR3 protein is CASGLVGASNEQFF. The CDR3 DNA sequence: TGTGCTAGTGGTTTGGTTGGGGCTAGCAATGAGCAGTTCTTC. The chain combines TRBV12-5 with TRBJ2-1, with TRBD1 as a possible D gene (5 bases). This CDR3 is 14 amino acids long. V lost 0 bases and J lost 6, with 9 bases in between. Germline CDR1 and CDR2: LGHNT and FRNRAP.

This clone was recorded only once. CDR3 DNA sequence: TGTGCCAGCAGCTTCTCTCCCGGGGGGGAGCAGTACTTC. Protein product: CASSFSPGGEQYF. The rearrangement joins TRBV5-8 to TRBJ2-7; 7 bases are shared with TRBD2. This CDR3 has 13 residues. Looked up from germline, CDR1 is SGHTS and CDR2 is YDEGEE. V was pared by 2 bases and J by 7 bases, with 6 bases of the junction left unmatched.

The genes are TRBV3-1 (or the pseudogene TRBV3-2) and TRBJ1-4; D might be TRBD1 (5 bases). The germline gives CDR1 LGHDT, CDR2 YNNKEL (reference sequence). CDR3 length: 16 residues. V was cut by 1 base and J by 4 bases, with 13 bases left in between. The CDR3 loop is CASSQAGGRVNEKLFF. The CDR3 region has the DNA TGTGCCAGCAGCCAAGCCGGGGGGAGGGTTAATGAAAAACTGTTTTTT.

The chain links TRBV5-1 to TRBJ2-3; tentative D call: TRBD2 (7 bases). V was shortened by 3 bases and J by 4 bases, with 12 bases between the two germline ends. CDR3 size: 14 residues. The germline V gene encodes CDR1 SGHRS and CDR2 YFSETQ. The CDR3 spells CASSYTGRADTQYF. CDR3 DNA sequence: TGCGCCAGCAGCTACACAGGGAGGGCAGATACGCAGTATTTT.